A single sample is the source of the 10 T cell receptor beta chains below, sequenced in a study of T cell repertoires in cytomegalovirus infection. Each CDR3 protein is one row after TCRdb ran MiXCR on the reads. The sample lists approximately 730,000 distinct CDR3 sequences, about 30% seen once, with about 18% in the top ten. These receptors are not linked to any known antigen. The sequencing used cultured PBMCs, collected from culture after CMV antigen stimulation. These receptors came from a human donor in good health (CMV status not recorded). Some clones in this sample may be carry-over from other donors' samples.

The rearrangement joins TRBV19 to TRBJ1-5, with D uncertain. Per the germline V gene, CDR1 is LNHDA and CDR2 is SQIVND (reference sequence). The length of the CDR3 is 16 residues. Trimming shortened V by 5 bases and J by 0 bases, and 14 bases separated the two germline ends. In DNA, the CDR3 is TGTGCCAGTAGTCCCAATGTTGGGTATAGCAATCAGCCCCAGCATTTT. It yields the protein CASSPNVGYSNQPQHF.

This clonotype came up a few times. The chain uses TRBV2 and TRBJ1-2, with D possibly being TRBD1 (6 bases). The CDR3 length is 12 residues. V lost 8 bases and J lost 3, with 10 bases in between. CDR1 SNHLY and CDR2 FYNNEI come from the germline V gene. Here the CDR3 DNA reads TGTGCCAGCCGTGGACAGTACTATGGCTACACCTTC. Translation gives CASRGQYYGYTF.

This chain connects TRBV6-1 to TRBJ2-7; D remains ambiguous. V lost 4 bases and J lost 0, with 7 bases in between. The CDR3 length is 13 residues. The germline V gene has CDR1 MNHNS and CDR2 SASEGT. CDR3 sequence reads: CASSAEDSYEQYF. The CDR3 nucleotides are TGTGCCAGCAGTGCGGAAGACTCCTACGAGCAGTACTTC.

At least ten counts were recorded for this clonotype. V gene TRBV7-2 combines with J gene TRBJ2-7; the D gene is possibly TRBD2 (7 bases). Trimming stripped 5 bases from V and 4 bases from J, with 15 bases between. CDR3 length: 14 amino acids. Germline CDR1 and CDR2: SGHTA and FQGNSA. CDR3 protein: CASSRAGAVYEQYF. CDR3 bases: TGTGCCAGCAGCCGGGCGGGGGCAGTTTACGAGCAGTACTTC.

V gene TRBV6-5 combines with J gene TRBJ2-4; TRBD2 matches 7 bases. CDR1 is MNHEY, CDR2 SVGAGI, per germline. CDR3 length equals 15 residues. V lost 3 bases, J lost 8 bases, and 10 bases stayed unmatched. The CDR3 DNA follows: TGTGCCAGCAGTTATAATAGGGAGGGTTGGGACATTCAGTACTTC. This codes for CASSYNREGWDIQYF.

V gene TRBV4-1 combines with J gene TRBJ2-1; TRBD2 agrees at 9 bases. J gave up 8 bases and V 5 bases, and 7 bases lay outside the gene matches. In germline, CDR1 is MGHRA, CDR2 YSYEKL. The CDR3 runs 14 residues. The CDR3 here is CASSVAGGPDEQFF. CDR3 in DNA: TGCGCCAGCAGCGTCGCGGGGGGGCCGGATGAGCAGTTCTTC.

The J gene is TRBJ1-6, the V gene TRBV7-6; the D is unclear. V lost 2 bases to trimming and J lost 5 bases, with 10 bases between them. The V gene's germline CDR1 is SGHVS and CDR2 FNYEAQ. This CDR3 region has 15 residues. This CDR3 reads CASSLFGTDNSPLHF. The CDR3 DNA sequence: TGTGCCAGCAGCTTATTCGGCACCGATAATTCACCCCTCCACTTT.

CDR3 nucleotide sequence: TGTGCCAGCGCGACAGGGGCTCGAAACACCATATATTTT. This encodes CASATGARNTIYF. The V call is TRBV28, the J call TRBJ1-3; 8 nucleotides match TRBD1. CDR3 size: 13 residues. The V and J ends lost 8 bases and 5 bases, in that order; junction bases with no gene match: 5. Germline V CDR1 and CDR2: MDHEN, SYDVKM.

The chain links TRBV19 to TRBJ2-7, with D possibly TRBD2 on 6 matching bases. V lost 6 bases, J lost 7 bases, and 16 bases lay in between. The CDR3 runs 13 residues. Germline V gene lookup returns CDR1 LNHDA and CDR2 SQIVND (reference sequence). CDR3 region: CASRIPGVEEQYF. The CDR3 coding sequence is TGTGCCAGTAGAATCCCGGGAGTTGAAGAGCAGTACTTC. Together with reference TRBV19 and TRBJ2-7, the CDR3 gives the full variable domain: DGGITQSPKYLFRKEGQNVTLSCEQNLNHDAMYWYRQDPGQGLRLIYYSQIVNDFQKGDIAEGYSVSREKKESFPLTVTSAQKNPTAFYLCASRIPGVEEQYFGPGTRLTVT.

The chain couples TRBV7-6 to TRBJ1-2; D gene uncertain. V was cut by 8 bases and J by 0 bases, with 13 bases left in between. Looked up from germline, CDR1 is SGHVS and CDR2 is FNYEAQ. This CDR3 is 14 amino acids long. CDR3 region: CASASTNANYGYTF. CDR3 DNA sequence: TGTGCCAGCGCCTCGACAAATGCTAACTATGGCTACACCTTC.